This section outlines one T cell receptor (beta chain) sequence together with its context. This sample was taken from a study of T cells after yellow fever vaccination. As for the study in general: When fractions had low cell numbers, they were prepared with SMART-Seq v4 Ultra Low Input.

Synthesis of TCR cDNA relied on 5'RACE template switching, which attached a universal primer site and UMIs. TCRdb ran MiXCR on the 5' RACE reads and lists one entry per CDR3 protein. The table includes about 94,000 distinct CDR3 sequences, about 8.4% detected once. Study-wide findings and caveats: Most clones from primary vaccination were detected again post-booster (roughly 95% CD4, roughly 91% CD8).

This clonotype was sampled from a man younger than 35 who received the YFV17D yellow fever vaccine. The material was CD8+ T cells not binding an NS4B(214-222) dextramer, sorted from PBMCs, obtained roughly 14 days after the first yellow fever vaccination.

CDR3 DNA sequence: TGTGCCAGCAGCCAAGATCCCGCTAGAAGTGGAAACACCATATATTTT. Its protein is CASSQDPARSGNTIYF. This chain uses TRBV3-1 with TRBJ1-3; D not certain. V was clipped by 0 bases and J by 3 bases, with 12 bases between them. Germline V gene data show CDR1 as LGHDT and CDR2 as YNNKEL (reference sequence). The CDR3 runs to 16 residues.